A selection of T cell receptor beta chains follows, all from one sample in a study of tumor and adjacent non-tumor tissue in lung cancer. TCRdb analysed the multiplex PCR reads with MiXCR anew, one entry per CDR3 protein. The data show roughly 43,000 distinct CDR3 sequences, 60% seen once. Sequencing was done on a sample of distant non-tumor lung tissue. The receptor source for this set is a man aged 45-60 years with non-small cell lung cancer. The CDR3 runs from the conserved cysteine through the conserved F or W. A D gene is named only where the DNA matches it firmly. Some rows mark clone size as missing; the rest say once, few, many or name a class of expanded clone.

clone size	CDR3 length	V gene	J gene	D gene	CDR3 protein	CDR3 DNA
-	15	TRBV6-5	TRBJ1-5	TRBD1	CARRYTTGTDQPQYF	TGTGCCAGGAGATATACGACAGGGACGGATCAGCCCCAATATTTT
-	13	TRBV29-1	TRBJ2-1	-	CSADGGFYNEQFF	TGCAGCGCTGATGGCGGGTTCTACAATGAGCAGTTCTTC
once	13	TRBV6-5	TRBJ2-2	-	CDSIPAWGGELFF	TGTGACAGCATCCCCGCGTGGGGAGGGGAGCTGTTTTTT
-	16	TRBV5-1	TRBJ1-1	TRBD1	CASSLDGQGIETEAFF	TGCGCCAGCAGCTTGGACGGACAGGGGATAGAGACTGAAGCTTTCTTT
once	17	TRBV4-1	TRBJ2-5	-	CASSQEGHTRNAETQYF	TGCGCCAGCAGCCAGGAAGGACATACCAGAAATGCGGAGACCCAGTACTTC
-	12	TRBV7-9	TRBJ2-7	TRBD1	CARSATGAERYF	TGTGCCAGGAGCGCGACAGGGGCCGAGCGGTACTTC
few	16	TRBV28	TRBJ2-6	TRBD1	CASSSRQGSGANVLTF	TGTGCCAGCAGTTCTAGACAGGGGTCCGGGGCCAACGTCCTGACTTTC
-	18	TRBV20-1	TRBJ2-3	-	CSARPPRVGRELTDTQYF	TGCAGTGCCAGACCACCGAGAGTGGGTCGAGAGCTCACAGATACGCAGTATTTT
-	15	TRBV10-2	TRBJ2-6	-	CASGEFRSGANVLTF	TGCGCCAGTGGTGAGTTTCGGTCTGGGGCCAACGTCCTGACTTTC
-	19	TRBV28	TRBJ2-1	-	CASGQGVVASASSYNEQFF	TGTGCCAGCGGGCAGGGGGTGGTCGCTAGCGCGAGCTCCTACAATGAGCAGTTCTTC
-	12	TRBV6-5	TRBJ1-2	-	CASRTEPYGHTF	TGTGCCAGCAGGACAGAACCCTATGGCCACACCTTC
-	14	TRBV28	TRBJ2-7	-	CASSLSRMAREQYF	TGTGCCAGCAGCCTCAGCAGGATGGCTCGCGAGCAGTACTTC
-	15	TRBV27	TRBJ2-3	TRBD2	CASSSSGGRADTQYF	TGTGCCAGCAGCTCCTCCGGTGGGAGGGCAGATACGCAGTATTTT
many	15	TRBV28	TRBJ2-1	-	CASSFRPYPGNEQFF	TGTGCCAGCAGTTTTAGACCGTACCCTGGCAATGAGCAGTTCTTC
-	13	TRBV2	TRBJ2-2	-	CASSVLQTGELFF	TGTGCCAGCAGTGTTTTACAAACCGGGGAGCTGTTTTTT
-	16	TRBV29-1	TRBJ2-6	-	CNIRTRDSSGADVLTF	TGCAACATCCGCACCCGGGATTCCTCTGGGGCCGACGTCCTGACTTTC
many	16	TRBV4-1	TRBJ1-1	-	CASSQGDGAVETEAFF	TGCGCCAGCAGCCAGGGGGACGGGGCGGTGGAGACTGAAGCTTTCTTT